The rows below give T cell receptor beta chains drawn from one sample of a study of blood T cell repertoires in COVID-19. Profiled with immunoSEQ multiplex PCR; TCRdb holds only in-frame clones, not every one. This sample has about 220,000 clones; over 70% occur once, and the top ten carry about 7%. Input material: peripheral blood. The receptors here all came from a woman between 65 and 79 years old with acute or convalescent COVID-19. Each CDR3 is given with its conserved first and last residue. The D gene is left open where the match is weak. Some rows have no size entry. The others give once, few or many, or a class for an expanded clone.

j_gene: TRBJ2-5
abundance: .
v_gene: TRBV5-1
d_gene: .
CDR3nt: TGCGCCAGCAGATACATCTCAGGGTATCTGGGGGAGACCCAGTACTTC
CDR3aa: CASRYISGYLGETQYF

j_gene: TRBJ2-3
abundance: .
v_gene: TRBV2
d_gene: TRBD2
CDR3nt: TGTGCCAGCAAGTACGCTAGCGGGGCAGATACGCAGTATTTT
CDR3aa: CASKYASGADTQYF

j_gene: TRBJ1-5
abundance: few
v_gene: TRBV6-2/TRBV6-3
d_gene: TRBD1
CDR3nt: TGTGCCAGCAGTTCAAGACAGGGAGGCAAGCCCCAGCATTTT
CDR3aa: CASSSRQGGKPQHF

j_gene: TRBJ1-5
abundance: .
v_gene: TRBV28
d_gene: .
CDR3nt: TGTGCCAGCAGTTTGGGGCGGAGGGGCAGCGGGCAGCCCCAGCATTTT
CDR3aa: CASSLGRRGSGQPQHF

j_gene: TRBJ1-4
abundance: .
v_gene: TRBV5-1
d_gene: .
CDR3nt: TGCGCCAGCAGCCGAGACAGCAGAGATGAAAAACTGTTTTTT
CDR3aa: CASSRDSRDEKLFF

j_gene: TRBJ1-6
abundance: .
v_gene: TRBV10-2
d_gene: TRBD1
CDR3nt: TGCGCCAGCAGCGTGACGACAGGGGGGAATTCACCCCTCCACTTT
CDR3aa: CASSVTTGGNSPLHF

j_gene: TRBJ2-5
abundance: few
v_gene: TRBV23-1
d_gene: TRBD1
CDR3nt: TGCGCCAGCAGTCAATCACAGGGGACAGGGGGAGAGACCCAGTACTTC
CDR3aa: CASSQSQGTGGETQYF

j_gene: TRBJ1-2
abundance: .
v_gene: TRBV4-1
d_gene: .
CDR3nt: TGCGCCAGCAGCCAAGATCGGGGAGGGATCGGCTACACCTTC
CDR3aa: CASSQDRGGIGYTF

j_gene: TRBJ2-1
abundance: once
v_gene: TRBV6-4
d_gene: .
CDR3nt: TGTGCCAGCAGTGACTCGGGGGGAAGCGGTGAGCAGTTCTTC
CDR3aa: CASSDSGGSGEQFF

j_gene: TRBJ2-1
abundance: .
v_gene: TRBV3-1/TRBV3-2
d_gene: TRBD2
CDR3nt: TGTGCCAGCAGCCAGAGCGGGGGTTTACGGGAGCAGTTCTTC
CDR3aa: CASSQSGGLREQFF

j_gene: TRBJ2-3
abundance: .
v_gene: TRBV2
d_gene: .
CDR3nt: TGTGCCAGCGGCCGCACAGATACGCAGTATTTT
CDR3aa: CASGRTDTQYF

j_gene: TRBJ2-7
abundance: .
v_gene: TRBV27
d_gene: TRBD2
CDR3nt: TGTGCCAGCAGTCCCACCCCGGGACTAGCGGGGGGGCCCTACGAGCAGTACTTC
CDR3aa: CASSPTPGLAGGPYEQYF

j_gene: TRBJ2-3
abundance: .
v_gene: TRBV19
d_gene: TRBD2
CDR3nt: TGTGCCAGTAGTACCGGGACTACGGCAGATACGCAGTATTTT
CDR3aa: CASSTGTTADTQYF

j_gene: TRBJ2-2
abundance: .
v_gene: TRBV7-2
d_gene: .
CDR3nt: TGTGCCAGCAGCTTATCATACTCAAGTACCGGGGAGCTGTTTTTT
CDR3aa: CASSLSYSSTGELFF

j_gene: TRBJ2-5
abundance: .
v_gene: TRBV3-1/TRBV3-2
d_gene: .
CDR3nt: TGTGCCAGCAGCCAAGAGGAGCGGGTTTCGGAGACCCAGTACTTC
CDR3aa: CASSQEERVSETQYF

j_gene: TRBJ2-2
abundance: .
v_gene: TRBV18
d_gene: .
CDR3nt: TGTGCCAGCTCACTTACTATGGAGAACACCGGGGAGCTGTTTTTT
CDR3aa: CASSLTMENTGELFF

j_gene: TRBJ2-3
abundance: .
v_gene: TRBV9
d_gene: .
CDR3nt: TGTGCCAGCAGCCTAGGGCGGAACACAGATACGCAGTATTTT
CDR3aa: CASSLGRNTDTQYF

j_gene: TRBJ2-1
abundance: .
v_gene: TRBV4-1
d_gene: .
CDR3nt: TGCGCCAGCAGCCTAAGCCCCGCGACGGGGGATTACAATGAGCAGTTCTTC
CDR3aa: CASSLSPATGDYNEQFF

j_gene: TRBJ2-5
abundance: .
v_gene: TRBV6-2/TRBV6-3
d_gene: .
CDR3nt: TGTGCCAGCACCCCCCGAGGGGAGACCCAGTACTTC
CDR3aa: CASTPRGETQYF

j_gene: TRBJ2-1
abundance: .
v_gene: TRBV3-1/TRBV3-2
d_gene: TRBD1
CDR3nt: TGTGCCAGCAGCCACCAACGGACAGGGTCCTACAATGAGCAGTTCTTC
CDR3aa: CASSHQRTGSYNEQFF

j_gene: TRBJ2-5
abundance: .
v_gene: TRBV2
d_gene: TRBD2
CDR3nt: TGTGCCAGCAGTGAGGGCGGGGGGGCCGGTAAGACCCAGTACTTC
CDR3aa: CASSEGGGAGKTQYF

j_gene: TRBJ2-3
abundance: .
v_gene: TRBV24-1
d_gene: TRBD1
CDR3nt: TGTGCCACCGGAGGCCGGGACAGGGCCCTCACAGATACGCAGTATTTT
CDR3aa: CATGGRDRALTDTQYF

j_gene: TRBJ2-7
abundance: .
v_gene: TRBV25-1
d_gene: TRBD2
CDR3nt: TGTGCCAGCAGTGAATCTACGGGGGGGGTTGGCGAGCAGTACTTC
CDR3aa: CASSESTGGVGEQYF

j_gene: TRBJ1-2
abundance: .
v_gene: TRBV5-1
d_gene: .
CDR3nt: TGCGCCAGCAGCTTGGCCGGTACGGGGTTAAACTATGGCTACACCTTC
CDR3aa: CASSLAGTGLNYGYTF

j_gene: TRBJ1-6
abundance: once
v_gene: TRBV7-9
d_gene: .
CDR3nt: TGTGCCAGCAGTGGAGAGGTTGATAATTCACCCCTCCACTTT
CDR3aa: CASSGEVDNSPLHF

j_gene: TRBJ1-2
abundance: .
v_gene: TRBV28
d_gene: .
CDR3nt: TGTGCCAGCAGTTATGGGGCGGGGGTAGATGGCTACACCTTC
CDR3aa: CASSYGAGVDGYTF

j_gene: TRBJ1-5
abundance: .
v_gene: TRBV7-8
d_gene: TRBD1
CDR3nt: TGTGCCAGCAGCTTAGGGACAGGGGAGAATCAGCCCCAGCATTTT
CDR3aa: CASSLGTGENQPQHF

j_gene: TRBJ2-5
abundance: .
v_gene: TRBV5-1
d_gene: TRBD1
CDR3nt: TGCGCCAGCAGGATTGGACAGGCCCAAGAGACCCAGTACTTC
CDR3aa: CASRIGQAQETQYF

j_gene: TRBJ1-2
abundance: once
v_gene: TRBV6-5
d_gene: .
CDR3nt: TGTGCCAGCAGAAGGACAGACTTCTATGGCTACACCTTC
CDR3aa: CASRRTDFYGYTF

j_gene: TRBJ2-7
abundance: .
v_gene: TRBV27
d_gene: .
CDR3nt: TGTGCCAGCAGTTTATCGAGGGACTCACTCTACGAGCAGTACTTC
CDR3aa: CASSLSRDSLYEQYF

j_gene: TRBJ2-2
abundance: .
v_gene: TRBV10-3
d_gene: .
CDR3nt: TGTGCCATCAGAAGTACAGGGTTGGGCACCGGGGAGCTGTTTTTT
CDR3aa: CAIRSTGLGTGELFF

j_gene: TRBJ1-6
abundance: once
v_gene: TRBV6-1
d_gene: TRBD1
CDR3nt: TGTGCCAGCAGTGCCGGGACAGGGACATATAATTCACCCCTCCACTTT
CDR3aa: CASSAGTGTYNSPLHF

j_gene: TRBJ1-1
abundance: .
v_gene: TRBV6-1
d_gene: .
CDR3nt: TGTGCCAGCAGTGAATGGGGGACTACTGAAGCTTTCTTT
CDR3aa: CASSEWGTTEAFF

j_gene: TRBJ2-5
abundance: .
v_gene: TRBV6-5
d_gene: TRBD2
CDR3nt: TGTGCCAGCAGTTACCCTAACGTGGGGGGGGAGGAGACCCAGTACTTC
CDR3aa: CASSYPNVGGEETQYF

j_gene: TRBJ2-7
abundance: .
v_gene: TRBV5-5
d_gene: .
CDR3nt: TGTGCCAGCAGCTTGGCCCCGTCTAGCTCCTACGAGCAGTACTTC
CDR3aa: CASSLAPSSSYEQYF

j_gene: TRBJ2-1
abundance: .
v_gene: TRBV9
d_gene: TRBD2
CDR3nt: TGTGCCAGCAGCGTAGCTCCTGCGGGGGGGCAGGATGAGCAGTTCTTC
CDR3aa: CASSVAPAGGQDEQFF

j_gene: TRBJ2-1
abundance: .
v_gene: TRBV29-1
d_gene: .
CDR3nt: TGCAGCGTCCGAGGGAGCTCCTACAATGAGCAGTTCTTC
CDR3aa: CSVRGSSYNEQFF

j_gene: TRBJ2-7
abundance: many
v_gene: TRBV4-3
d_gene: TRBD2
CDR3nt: TGCGCCAGCAGCCCCTCGGCGGGGGGGGCCTACGAGCAGTACTTC
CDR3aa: CASSPSAGGAYEQYF

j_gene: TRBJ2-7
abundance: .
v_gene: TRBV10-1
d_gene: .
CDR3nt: TGCGCCAGCAGTGAGTCTCGGGTATACGAGCAGTACTTC
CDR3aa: CASSESRVYEQYF

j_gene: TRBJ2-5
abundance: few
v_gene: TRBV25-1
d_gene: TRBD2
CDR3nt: TGTGCCAGCAGTACCCTGTCGGGGGGGCGACGGGAGACCCAGTACTTC
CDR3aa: CASSTLSGGRRETQYF

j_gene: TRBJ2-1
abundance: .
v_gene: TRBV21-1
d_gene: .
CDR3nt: TGTGCCAGCGGGGACAAACTAGCGCCGAACCAAGAAAATGAGCAGTTCTTC
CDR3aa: CASGDKLAPNQENEQFF

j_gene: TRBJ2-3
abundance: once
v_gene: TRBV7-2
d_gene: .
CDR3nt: TGTGCCAGCAGCACCCAGGCCGCTTGGACAGATACGCAGTATTTT
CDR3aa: CASSTQAAWTDTQYF

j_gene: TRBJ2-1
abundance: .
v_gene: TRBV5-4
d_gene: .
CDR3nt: TGTGCCAGCAGCTTGGGGTCGCCAGGGTCCTACAATGAGCAGTTCTTC
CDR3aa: CASSLGSPGSYNEQFF

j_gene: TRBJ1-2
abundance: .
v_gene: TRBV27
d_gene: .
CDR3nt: TGTGCCAGCAGTCCCGGGACACTCGTCCCCTATGGCTACACCTTC
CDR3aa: CASSPGTLVPYGYTF

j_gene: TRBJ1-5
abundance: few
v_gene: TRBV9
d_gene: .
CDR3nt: TGTGCCAGCAGCGTAGGAGCAATTGGGGCGGATCAGCCCCAGCATTTT
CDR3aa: CASSVGAIGADQPQHF

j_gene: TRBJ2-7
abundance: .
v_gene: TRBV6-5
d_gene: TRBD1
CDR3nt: TGTGCCAGCAGCCGAAAAGGACAGGGGGGGTACGAGCAGTACTTC
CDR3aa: CASSRKGQGGYEQYF